The next 19 T cell receptor beta chains were all read from a single sample in a study of cytomegalovirus exposure and HLA in healthy donors. Use of 60 Vbeta and 13 Jbeta primers characterized the PCR. Data came from immunoSEQ multiplex PCR; TCRdb stores just in-frame clones and leaves some out. Its listing shows tens of thousands of clones. The sample consisted of PBMCs. The receptors were sampled from a woman aged 40-49 years in good health and CMV-seronegative.

The chain links TRBV30 to TRBJ1-1; 7 nucleotides align to TRBD1. The J segment lost 10 bases and the V segment lost 1 base, leaving 15 bases of the junction unmatched. This CDR3 spans 15 amino acids. From germline, CDR1 is GTSNPN and CDR2 SVGIG (reference sequence). This CDR3 is CAWSAGTARSGGAFF. The CDR3 DNA reads TGTGCCTGGAGTGCCGGGACAGCACGATCTGGGGGAGCTTTCTTT.

The CDR3 here is CASSHGNLGDEQYF. CDR3 sequence (DNA): TGCGCCAGCAGCCACGGGAACCTGGGCGACGAGCAGTACTTC. The chain is built from TRBV4-3 and TRBJ2-7; D might be TRBD2 (5 bases). Germline CDR1 and CDR2: LGHNA and YSLEER. Between the trimmed V and J ends, which lost 3 bases and 5 bases, there was a span of 14 bases. The CDR3 consists of 14 residues.

The rearrangement uses TRBV28 and TRBJ2-1; TRBD2 is a possible D gene (5 bases). Germline V gene data show CDR1 as MDHEN and CDR2 as SYDVKM. This CDR3 is 15 amino acids long. V lost 6 bases and J 0 bases, leaving 12 bases between the germline ends. The CDR3 bases are TGTGCCAGCAGCCCACCGGGGAGCTCCTACAATGAGCAGTTCTTC. Its translation: CASSPPGSSYNEQFF.

The chain employs TRBV6-6 and TRBJ1-2; 8 nucleotides agree with TRBD1. The CDR3 is made up of 13 amino acids. Germline CDR1 MNHNY, CDR2 SVGAGI (reference sequence). Trimming took 4 bases from V and 7 from J; bases not matched to a gene: 5. DNA of the CDR3: TGTGCCAGCAGTTTCGGGACAGGCGCTGGCTACACCTTC. This translates into CASSFGTGAGYTF.

V and J are TRBV7-2 and TRBJ1-2; D is undetermined. Germline-derived CDR1 and CDR2 are SGHTA and FQGNSA. The ends were cut back, 5 bases at V and 4 bases at J, with 17 bases in the middle. This CDR3 has 15 residues. CDR3 coding DNA: TGTGCCAGCAGCCCGGGAGTCCAGCAAATCTATGGCTACACCTTC. Residues: CASSPGVQQIYGYTF.

This chain connects TRBV5-1 to TRBJ2-1, with 9 bases aligning to TRBD2. J was trimmed by 3 bases and V by 2 bases; bases with no gene match: 3. The CDR3 runs 15 residues. Germline loops: CDR1 SGHRS, CDR2 YFSETQ. DNA of the CDR3: TGCGCCAGCAGCTTTAGCGGGAGCCACTACAATGAGCAGTTCTTC. This codes for CASSFSGSHYNEQFF.

The rearrangement uses TRBV6-5 and TRBJ2-3; the match to TRBD1 covers 9 bases. The V and J ends lost 8 bases and 6 bases, in that order; junction bases with no gene match: 9. Per the germline V gene, CDR1 is MNHEY and CDR2 is SVGAGI. The CDR3 length is 14 residues. The CDR3 DNA reads TGTGCCAGCGCCAGGGGACAGGGATGGGATACGCAGTATTTT. Translating gives CASARGQGWDTQYF.

The chain employs TRBV6-5 and TRBJ1-1, with D possibly being TRBD1 (5 bases). This CDR3 contains 14 residues. Trimming took off 7 bases at V and 0 bases at J, with 12 bases between the two ends. CDR1 is MNHEY, CDR2 SVGAGI, per germline. CDR3 amino acids: CASILQDMNTEAFF. DNA of the CDR3: TGTGCCAGCATTTTACAGGACATGAACACTGAAGCTTTCTTT.

The V call is TRBV5-1, the J call TRBJ2-7, with D unclear. Germline V gene sequence: CDR1 SGHRS, CDR2 YFSETQ. This CDR3 is 13 amino acids long. V was shortened by 0 bases and J by 3 bases, with 7 bases between the two germline ends. Here the CDR3 reads CASSLAQDYEQYF. In nucleotides, the CDR3 is TGCGCCAGCAGCTTGGCCCAGGACTACGAGCAGTACTTC.

The CDR3 DNA reads as TGTGCCAGTCAATCGATGGAGGAATGGGCCAACTCCTACGAGCAGTACTTC. This encodes CASQSMEEWANSYEQYF. This chain connects TRBV7-2 to TRBJ2-7; D might be TRBD2 (5 bases). Germline V gives CDR1 SGHTA, CDR2 FQGNSA. The CDR3 contains 17 residues. V was cut by 9 bases and J by 0 bases, with 24 bases left in between.

The V and J genes are TRBV7-2 and TRBJ2-7; perhaps TRBD2 as D (5 bases). The CDR3 has 14 residues. The V end lost 3 bases, the J end lost 0 bases, and 9 bases lay between the germline ends. Germline V gene data show CDR1 as SGHTA and CDR2 as FQGNSA. The CDR3 coding sequence is TGTGCCAGCAGCTTTGACGGGAACTCCTACGAGCAGTACTTC. Translation: CASSFDGNSYEQYF.

This chain connects TRBV5-1 to TRBJ2-3; TRBD1 agrees at 9 bases. Germline V gives CDR1 SGHRS, CDR2 YFSETQ. The V gene end was trimmed by 4 bases and the J gene end by 5 bases; junction bases not matched to a gene: 8. CDR3 length equals 15 residues. This CDR3 is CASSTGTGPEDTQYF. CDR3 in DNA: TGCGCCAGCAGCACAGGGACAGGGCCTGAAGATACGCAGTATTTT.

J is TRBJ2-7 and V is TRBV11-3; weak D call: TRBD1 (6 bases). Deletions cut 0 bases from V and 5 bases from J, with 8 bases between. Germline CDR1 and CDR2: SGHNT and YENEEA. CDR3 length: 13 residues. CDR3 bases: TGTGCCAGCAGCTTAGAACAGGGAAACGAGCAGTACTTC. This codes for CASSLEQGNEQYF.

V and J are TRBV30 and TRBJ2-5, with D unresolved. The closer fit of TRBJ2-7 to the DNA end suggests the J call may be wrong. This CDR3 is built from 11 residues. The V gene's germline CDR1 is GTSNPN and CDR2 SVGIG (reference sequence). CDR3 in amino acids: CAWSVSYEQYF. CDR3 nucleotide sequence: TGTGCCTGGAGTGTCTCCTACGAGCAGTACTTC.

The chain is built from TRBV6-1 and TRBJ2-7, with a possible D match to TRBD1 (5 bases). CDR1 MNHNS and CDR2 SASEGT come from the germline V gene. V was trimmed by 2 bases and J by 0 bases, leaving 8 bases between them. The CDR3 has 14 amino acids. CDR3 nucleotides: TGTGCCAGCAGTGAACAGGGTATCTCCTACGAGCAGTACTTC. Residues: CASSEQGISYEQYF.

CDR3 region: CASRRTPGEQFF. The CDR3 bases are TGTGCCAGCAGGAGAACTCCAGGGGAGCAGTTCTTC. The chain uses TRBV27 and TRBJ2-1; D may be TRBD1 (5 bases). This CDR3 has 12 amino acids. The germline V gene has CDR1 MNHEY and CDR2 SMNVEV (reference sequence). V was shortened by 6 bases and J by 10 bases, with 13 bases between the two germline ends.

V is TRBV6-5 and J is TRBJ1-1; D might be TRBD1 (5 bases). Germline CDR1 and CDR2: MNHEY and SVGAGI. The CDR3 has 13 amino acids. V gave up 7 bases and J gave up 0 bases, with 9 bases separating them. The chain's CDR3 is CASKDNMNTEAFF. The DNA for the CDR3 is TGTGCCAGCAAGGACAACATGAACACTGAAGCTTTCTTT.

This chain uses TRBV6-1 with TRBJ2-7; maybe TRBD1 (6 bases). The CDR3 is 14 amino acids. V lost 5 bases and J 2 bases, leaving 13 bases between the germline ends. CDR1 is MNHNS and CDR2 is SASEGT in the germline V gene. The CDR3: CASSQPRGAYEQYF. In DNA form, the CDR3 reads TGTGCCAGCAGTCAACCCAGGGGAGCCTACGAGCAGTACTTC.

V usage is TRBV11-2 and J usage is TRBJ1-2; weak D call: TRBD1 (5 bases). Germline V lookup: CDR1 SGHAT, CDR2 FQNNGV. CDR3 length: 14 residues. V lost 4 bases and J 2 bases, leaving 11 bases between the germline ends. The CDR3: CASSSQAGNYGYTF. The CDR3 region has the DNA TGTGCCAGCAGCTCGCAGGCAGGGAACTATGGCTACACCTTC.